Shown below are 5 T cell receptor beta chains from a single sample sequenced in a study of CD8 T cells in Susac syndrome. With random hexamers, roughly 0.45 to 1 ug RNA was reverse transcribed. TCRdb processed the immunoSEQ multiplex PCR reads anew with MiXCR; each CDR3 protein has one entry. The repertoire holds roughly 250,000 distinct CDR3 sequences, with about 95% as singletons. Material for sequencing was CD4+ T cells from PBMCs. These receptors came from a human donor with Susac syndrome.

DNA of the CDR3: TGTGCCAGCAGCTTCTCCCGACCAGATACGCAGTATTTT. The encoded protein is CASSFSRPDTQYF. This chain links TRBV7-2 with TRBJ2-3; D is undetermined. This CDR3 region has 13 residues. CDR1 is SGHTA and CDR2 is FQGNSA in the germline V gene. V lost 3 bases, J lost 4 bases, and 8 bases lay in between.

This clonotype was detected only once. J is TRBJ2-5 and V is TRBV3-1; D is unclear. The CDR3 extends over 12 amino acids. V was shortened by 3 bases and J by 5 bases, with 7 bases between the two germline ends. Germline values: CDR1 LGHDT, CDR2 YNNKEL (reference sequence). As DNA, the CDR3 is TGTGCCAGCAGCCACCTAGGGGAGACCCAGTACTTC. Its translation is CASSHLGETQYF.

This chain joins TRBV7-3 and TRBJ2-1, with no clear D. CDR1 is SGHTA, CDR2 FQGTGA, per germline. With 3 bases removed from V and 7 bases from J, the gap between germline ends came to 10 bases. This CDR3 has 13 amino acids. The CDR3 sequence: CASSFKGSNEQFF. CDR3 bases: TGTGCCAGCAGCTTTAAGGGAAGTAATGAGCAGTTCTTC.

In nucleotides, the CDR3 is TGTGCCTGTGGGCTTAATTTGAATCAGCCCCAGCATTTT. Protein sequence: CACGLNLNQPQHF. The chain links TRBV12-5 to TRBJ1-5; D gene unclear. The V gene's germline CDR1 is LGHNT and CDR2 FRNRAP. The CDR3 loop spans 13 amino acids.

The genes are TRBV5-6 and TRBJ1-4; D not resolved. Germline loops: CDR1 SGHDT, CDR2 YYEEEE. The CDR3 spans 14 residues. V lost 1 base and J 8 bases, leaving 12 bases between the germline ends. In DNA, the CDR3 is TGTGCCAGCAGCTTGTGTGGATTCGGGGAAAAACTGTTTTTT. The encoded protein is CASSLCGFGEKLFF.